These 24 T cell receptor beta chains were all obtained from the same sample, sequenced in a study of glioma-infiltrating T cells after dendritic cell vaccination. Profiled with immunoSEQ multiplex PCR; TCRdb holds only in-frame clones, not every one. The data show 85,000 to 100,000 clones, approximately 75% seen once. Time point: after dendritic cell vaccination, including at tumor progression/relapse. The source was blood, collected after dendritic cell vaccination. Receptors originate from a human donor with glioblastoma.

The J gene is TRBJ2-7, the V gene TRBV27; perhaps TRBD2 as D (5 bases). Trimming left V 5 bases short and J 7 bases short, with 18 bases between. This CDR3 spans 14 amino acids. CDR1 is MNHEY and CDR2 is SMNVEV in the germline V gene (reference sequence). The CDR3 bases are TGTGCCAGCAGTCTCGGGATGGGCACCAGTGAGCAGTACGTC. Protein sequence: CASSLGMGTSEQYV.

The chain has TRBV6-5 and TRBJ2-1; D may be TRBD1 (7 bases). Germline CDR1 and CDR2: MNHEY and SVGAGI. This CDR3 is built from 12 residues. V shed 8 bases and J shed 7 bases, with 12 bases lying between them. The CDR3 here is CASGPGGNEQFF. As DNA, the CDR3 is TGTGCCAGCGGTCCAGGGGGGAATGAGCAGTTCTTC.

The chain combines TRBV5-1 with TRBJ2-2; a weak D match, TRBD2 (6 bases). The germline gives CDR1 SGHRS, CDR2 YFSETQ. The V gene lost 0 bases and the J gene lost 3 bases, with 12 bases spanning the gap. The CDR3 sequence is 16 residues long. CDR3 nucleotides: TGCGCCAGCAGCTTGGACGGGGGAGGATACACCGGGGAGCTGTTTTTT. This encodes CASSLDGGGYTGELFF.

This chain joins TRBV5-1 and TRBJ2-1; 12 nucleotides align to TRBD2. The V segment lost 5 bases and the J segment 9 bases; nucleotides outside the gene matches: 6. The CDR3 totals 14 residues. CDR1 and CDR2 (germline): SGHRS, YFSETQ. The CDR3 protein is CASSSGLAGTEQFF. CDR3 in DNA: TGCGCCAGCAGTTCCGGACTAGCGGGAACTGAGCAGTTCTTC.

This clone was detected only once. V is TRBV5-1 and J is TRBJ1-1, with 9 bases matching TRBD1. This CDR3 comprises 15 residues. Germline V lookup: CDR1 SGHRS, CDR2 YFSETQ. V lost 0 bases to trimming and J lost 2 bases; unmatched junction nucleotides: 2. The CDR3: CASSLEQGANTEAFF. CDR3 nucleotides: TGCGCCAGCAGCTTGGAACAGGGGGCCAACACTGAAGCTTTCTTT.

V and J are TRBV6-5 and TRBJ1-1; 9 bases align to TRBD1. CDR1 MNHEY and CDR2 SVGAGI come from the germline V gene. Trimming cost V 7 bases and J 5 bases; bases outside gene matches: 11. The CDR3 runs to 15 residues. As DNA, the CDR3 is TGTGCCAGCAATTTACAGGGGGCTATGGGGACTGAAGCTTTCTTT. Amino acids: CASNLQGAMGTEAFF.

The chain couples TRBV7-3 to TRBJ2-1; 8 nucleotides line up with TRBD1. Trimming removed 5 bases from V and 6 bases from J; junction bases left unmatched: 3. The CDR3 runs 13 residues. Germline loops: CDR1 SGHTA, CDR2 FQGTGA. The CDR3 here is CASSITGGNEQFF. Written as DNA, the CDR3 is TGTGCCAGCAGCATCACAGGGGGCAATGAGCAGTTCTTC.

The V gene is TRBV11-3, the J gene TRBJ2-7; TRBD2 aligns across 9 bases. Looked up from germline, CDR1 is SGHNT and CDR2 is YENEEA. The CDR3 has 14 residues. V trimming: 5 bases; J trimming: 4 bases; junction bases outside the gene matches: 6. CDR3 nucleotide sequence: TGTGCCAGCAGCCCGACCAGCGGGGGGTACGAGCAGTACTTC. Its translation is CASSPTSGGYEQYF.

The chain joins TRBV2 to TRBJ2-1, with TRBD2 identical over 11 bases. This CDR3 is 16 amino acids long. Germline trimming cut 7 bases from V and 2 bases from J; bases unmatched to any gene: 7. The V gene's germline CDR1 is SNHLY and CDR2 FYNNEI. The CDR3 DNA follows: TGTGCCAGCAACCAAGAGACTAGCGGGGCCTACAATGAGCAGTTCTTC. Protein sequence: CASNQETSGAYNEQFF. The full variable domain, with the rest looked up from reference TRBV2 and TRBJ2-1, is EPEVTQTPSHQVTQMGQEVILRCVPISNHLYFYWYRQILGQKVEFLVSFYNNEISEKSEIFDDQFSVERPDGSNFTLKIRSTKLEDSAMYFCASNQETSGAYNEQFFGPGTRLTVL.

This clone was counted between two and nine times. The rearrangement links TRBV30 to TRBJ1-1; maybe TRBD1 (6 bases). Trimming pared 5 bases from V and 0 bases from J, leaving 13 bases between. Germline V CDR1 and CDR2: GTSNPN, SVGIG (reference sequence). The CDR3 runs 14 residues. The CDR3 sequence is CAWGLGGLNTEAFF. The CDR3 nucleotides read TGTGCCTGGGGACTCGGGGGGCTGAACACTGAAGCTTTCTTT.

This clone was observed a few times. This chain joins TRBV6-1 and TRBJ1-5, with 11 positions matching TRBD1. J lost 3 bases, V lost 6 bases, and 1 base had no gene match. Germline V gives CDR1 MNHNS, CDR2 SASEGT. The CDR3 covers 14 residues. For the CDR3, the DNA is TGTGCCAGCAGGGGACAGGGGGACAATCAGCCCCAGCATTTT. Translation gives CASRGQGDNQPQHF.

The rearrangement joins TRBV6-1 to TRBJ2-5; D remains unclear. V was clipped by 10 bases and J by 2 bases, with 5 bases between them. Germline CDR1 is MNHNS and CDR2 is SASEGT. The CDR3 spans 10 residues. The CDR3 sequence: CATLQETQYF. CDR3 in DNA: TGTGCCACCTTACAAGAGACCCAGTACTTC.

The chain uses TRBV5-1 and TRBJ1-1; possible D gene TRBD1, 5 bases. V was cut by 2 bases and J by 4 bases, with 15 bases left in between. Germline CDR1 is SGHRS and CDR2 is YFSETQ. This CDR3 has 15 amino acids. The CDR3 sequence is CASSLNVDRGTEAFF. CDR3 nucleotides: TGCGCCAGCAGCTTAAACGTCGACAGAGGCACTGAAGCTTTCTTT.

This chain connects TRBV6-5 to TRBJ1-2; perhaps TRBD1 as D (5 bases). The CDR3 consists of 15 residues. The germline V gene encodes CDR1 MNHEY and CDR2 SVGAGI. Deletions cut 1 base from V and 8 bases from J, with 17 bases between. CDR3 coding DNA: TGTGCCAGCAGTTACTTGATAAGGGGCCGGCGCGGCTACACCTTC. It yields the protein CASSYLIRGRRGYTF.

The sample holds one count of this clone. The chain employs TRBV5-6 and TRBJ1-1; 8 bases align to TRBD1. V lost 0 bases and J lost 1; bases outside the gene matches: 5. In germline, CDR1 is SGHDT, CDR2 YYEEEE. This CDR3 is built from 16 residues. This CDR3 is CASSLGQGMGNTEAFF. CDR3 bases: TGTGCCAGCAGCTTGGGACAGGGGATGGGGAACACTGAAGCTTTCTTT.

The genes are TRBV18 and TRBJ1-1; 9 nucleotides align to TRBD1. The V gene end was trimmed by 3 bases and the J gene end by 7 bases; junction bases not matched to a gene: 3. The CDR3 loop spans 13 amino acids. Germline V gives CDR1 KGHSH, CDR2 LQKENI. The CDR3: CASSPPGQGEAFF. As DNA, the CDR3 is TGTGCCAGCTCACCTCCGGGACAGGGTGAAGCTTTCTTT. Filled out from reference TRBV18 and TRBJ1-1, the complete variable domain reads NAGVMQNPRHLVRRRGQEARLRCSPMKGHSHVYWYRQLPEEGLKFMVYLQKENIIDESGMPKERFSAEFPKEGPSILRIQQVVRGDSAAYFCASSPPGQGEAFFGQGTRLTVV.

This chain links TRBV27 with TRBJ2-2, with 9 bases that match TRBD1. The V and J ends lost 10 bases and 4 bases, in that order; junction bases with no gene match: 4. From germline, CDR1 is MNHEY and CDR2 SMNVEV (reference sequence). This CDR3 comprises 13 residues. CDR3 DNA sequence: TGTGCCATCGGGACAGGGCCCACCGGGGAGCTGTTTTTT. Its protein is CAIGTGPTGELFF.

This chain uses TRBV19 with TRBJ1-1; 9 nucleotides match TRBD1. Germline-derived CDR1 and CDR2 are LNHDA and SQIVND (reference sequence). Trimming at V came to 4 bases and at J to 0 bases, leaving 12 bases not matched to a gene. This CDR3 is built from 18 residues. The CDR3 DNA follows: TGTGCCAGTAGTAGAATCGGACAGGGGACAACCCTGAACACTGAAGCTTTCTTT. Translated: CASSRIGQGTTLNTEAFF.

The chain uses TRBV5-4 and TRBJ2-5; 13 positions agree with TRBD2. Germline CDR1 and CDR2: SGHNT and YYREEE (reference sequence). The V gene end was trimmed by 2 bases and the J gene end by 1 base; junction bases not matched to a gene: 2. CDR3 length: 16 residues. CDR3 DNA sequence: TGTGCCAGCAGCTTTGGGACTAGCGGGGCCCAAGAGACCCAGTACTTC. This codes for CASSFGTSGAQETQYF.

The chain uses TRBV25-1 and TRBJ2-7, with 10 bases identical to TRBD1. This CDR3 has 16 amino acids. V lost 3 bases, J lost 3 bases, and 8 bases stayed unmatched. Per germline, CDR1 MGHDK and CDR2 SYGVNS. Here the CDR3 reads CASSDPRTGGFYEQYF. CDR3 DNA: TGTGCCAGCAGTGATCCCCGGACAGGGGGTTTCTACGAGCAGTACTTC.

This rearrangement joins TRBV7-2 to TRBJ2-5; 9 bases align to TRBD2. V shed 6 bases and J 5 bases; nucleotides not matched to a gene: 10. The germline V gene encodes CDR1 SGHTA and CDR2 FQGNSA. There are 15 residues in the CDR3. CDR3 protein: CASSSTGTSHETQYF. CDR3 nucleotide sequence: TGTGCCAGCAGTTCCACCGGGACTAGCCACGAGACCCAGTACTTC.

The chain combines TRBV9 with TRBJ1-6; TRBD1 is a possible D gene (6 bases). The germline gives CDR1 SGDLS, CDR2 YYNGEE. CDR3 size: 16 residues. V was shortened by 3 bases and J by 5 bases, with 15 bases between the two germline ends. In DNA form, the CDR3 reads TGTGCCAGCAGCGCGCAGGGGATTTTGGATAATTCACCCCTCCACTTT. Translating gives CASSAQGILDNSPLHF.

Here the CDR3 DNA reads TGCAGCGTTTCCGGGGATGGAAACACCATATATTTT. Amino acids: CSVSGDGNTIYF. This sequence joins TRBV29-1 and TRBJ1-3; no firm D call. Trimming took 5 bases from V and 3 from J, leaving 8 bases between them. Germline loops: CDR1 SQVTM, CDR2 ANQGSEA. The CDR3 covers 12 residues.

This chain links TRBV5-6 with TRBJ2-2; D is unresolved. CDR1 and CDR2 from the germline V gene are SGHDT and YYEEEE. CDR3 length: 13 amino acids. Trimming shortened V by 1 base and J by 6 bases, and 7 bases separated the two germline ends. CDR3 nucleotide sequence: TGTGCCAGCAGCTTGAAAGGAGCCGGGGAGCTGTTTTTT. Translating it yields CASSLKGAGELFF.